This is a list of T cell receptor beta chains from one sample in a study of T cells in Graves' hyperthyroidism and ophthalmopathy. One entry per CDR3 protein, called by TCRdb with MiXCR from the multiplex PCR reads. This sample has around 760,000 distinct CDR3 sequences, with over 35% found just once. Sequenced sample: blood. Receptors originate from a woman between 35 and 50 years old with Graves' hyperthyroidism. The conserved cysteine and the conserved F or W are not part of the CDR3 here. The D gene is left open where the match is weak.

v_call d_call cdr3_aa
TRBV7-2 NA ASSPPTRVDSPLH
TRBV7-6 NA ASSLGTDASYEQY
TRBV25-1 TRBD1 ASSEAGGFFGGNTIY
TRBV12-3/TRBV12-4 NA ASSRGNGYT
TRBV7-9 NA ASSPPPRQRDTEAF
TRBV29-1 TRBD1 SVMTGVSIEQY
TRBV7-2 TRBD1 ASSNTGGTEAF
TRBV20-1 NA SARTGSHYGYT
TRBV10-3 TRBD2 AIGGDLRKSYNEQF
TRBV20-1 NA SAREGGRRGYT
TRBV5-1 TRBD1 ASSLERQGRETQY
TRBV4-1 TRBD1 ASSQEGGANYEQY